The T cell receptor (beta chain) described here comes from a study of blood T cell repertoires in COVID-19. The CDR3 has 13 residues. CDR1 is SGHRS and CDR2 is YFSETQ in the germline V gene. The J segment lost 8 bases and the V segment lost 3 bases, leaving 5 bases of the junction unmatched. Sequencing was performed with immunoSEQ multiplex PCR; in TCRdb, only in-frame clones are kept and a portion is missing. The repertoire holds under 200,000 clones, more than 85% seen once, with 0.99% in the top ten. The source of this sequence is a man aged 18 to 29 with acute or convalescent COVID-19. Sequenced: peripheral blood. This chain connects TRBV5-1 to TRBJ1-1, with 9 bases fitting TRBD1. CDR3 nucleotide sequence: TGCGCCAGCAGCTCAGACAGGGGGTTCGAAGCTTTCTTT. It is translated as CASSSDRGFEAFF.